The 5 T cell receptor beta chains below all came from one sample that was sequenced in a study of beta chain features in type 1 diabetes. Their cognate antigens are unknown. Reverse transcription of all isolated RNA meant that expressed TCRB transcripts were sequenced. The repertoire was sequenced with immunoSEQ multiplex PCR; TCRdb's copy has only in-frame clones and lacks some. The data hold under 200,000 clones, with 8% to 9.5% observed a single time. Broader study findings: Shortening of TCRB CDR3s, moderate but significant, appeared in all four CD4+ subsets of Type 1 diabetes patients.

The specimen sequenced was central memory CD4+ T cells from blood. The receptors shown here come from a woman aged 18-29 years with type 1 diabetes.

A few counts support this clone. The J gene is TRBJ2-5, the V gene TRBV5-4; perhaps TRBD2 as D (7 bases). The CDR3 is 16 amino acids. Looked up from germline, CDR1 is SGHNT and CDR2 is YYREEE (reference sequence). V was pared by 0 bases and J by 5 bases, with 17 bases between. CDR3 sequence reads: CASSLAIRGAGETQYF. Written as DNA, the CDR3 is TGTGCCAGCAGCTTGGCAATACGGGGGGCGGGTGAGACCCAGTACTTC.

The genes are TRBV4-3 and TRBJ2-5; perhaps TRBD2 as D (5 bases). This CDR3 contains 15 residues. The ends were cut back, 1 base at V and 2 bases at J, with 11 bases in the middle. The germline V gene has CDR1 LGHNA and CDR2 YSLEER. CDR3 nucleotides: TGCGCCAGCAGCCAAGTTTCCAGGAGGCAAGAGACCCAGTACTTC. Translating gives CASSQVSRRQETQYF.

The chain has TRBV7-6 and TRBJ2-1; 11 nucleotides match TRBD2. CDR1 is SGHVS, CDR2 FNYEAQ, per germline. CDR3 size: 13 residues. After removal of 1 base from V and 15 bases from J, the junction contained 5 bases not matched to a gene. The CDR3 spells CASSLELAGVLFF. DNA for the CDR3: TGTGCCAGCAGCTTAGAACTAGCGGGGGTTCTGTTCTTC.

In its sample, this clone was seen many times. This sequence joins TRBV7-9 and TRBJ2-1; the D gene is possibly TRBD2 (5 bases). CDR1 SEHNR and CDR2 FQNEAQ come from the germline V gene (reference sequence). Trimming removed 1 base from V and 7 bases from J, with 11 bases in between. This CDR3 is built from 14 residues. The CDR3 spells CASSLDGGSNEQFF. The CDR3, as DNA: TGTGCCAGCAGCTTAGACGGTGGGAGTAATGAGCAGTTCTTC.

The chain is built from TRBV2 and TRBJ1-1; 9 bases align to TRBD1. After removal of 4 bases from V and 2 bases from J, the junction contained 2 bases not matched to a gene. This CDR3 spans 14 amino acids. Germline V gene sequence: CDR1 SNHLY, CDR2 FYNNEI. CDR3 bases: TGTGCCAGCAGTGCGGGACAGGGAAACACTGAAGCTTTCTTT. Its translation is CASSAGQGNTEAFF.